These 32 T cell receptor beta chains came from one sample sequenced in a study of blood T cell repertoires in COVID-19. Sequenced by immunoSEQ multiplex PCR; TCRdb stores in-frame clones only, minus some. The table has more than 70,000 clones, 75% to 85% seen once. The material sequenced was peripheral blood. The receptors were gathered from a human donor in a cohort sampled during active COVID-19.

This chain uses TRBV9 with TRBJ2-1; 12 bases agree with TRBD2. Germline-derived CDR1 and CDR2 are SGDLS and YYNGEE. The V and J ends lost 3 bases and 3 bases, in that order; junction bases with no gene match: 4. The CDR3 has 16 residues. CDR3 sequence (DNA): TGTGCCAGCAGCGCTAGCGGGGGGGCGGTCTACAATGAGCAGTTCTTC. Protein: CASSASGGAVYNEQFF.

The chain has TRBV7-9 and TRBJ2-7; TRBD2 matches at 7 bases. Germline values: CDR1 SEHNR, CDR2 FQNEAQ (reference sequence). V lost 6 bases and J lost 6; bases outside the gene matches: 5. This CDR3 spans 12 amino acids. CDR3 in amino acids: CASRMGGSEQYF. DNA for the CDR3: TGTGCCAGCAGAATGGGAGGGTCCGAGCAGTACTTC.

This rearrangement joins TRBV7-9 to TRBJ1-1; 7 bases match TRBD1. Per germline, CDR1 SEHNR and CDR2 FQNEAQ (reference sequence). The junction had 5 bases not matched to a gene; V was cut back by 3 bases and J by 1 base. The CDR3 sequence is 15 residues long. The CDR3 nucleotides read TGTGCCAGCAGCTTCCTCCGGGACAGGAACACTGAAGCTTTCTTT. This sequence encodes CASSFLRDRNTEAFF.

V is TRBV3-1 (or the pseudogene TRBV3-2) and J is TRBJ2-5; TRBD1 agrees at 7 bases. CDR3 length: 13 amino acids. Per germline, CDR1 LGHDT and CDR2 YNNKEL (reference sequence). The V segment lost 3 bases and the J segment 5 bases; nucleotides outside the gene matches: 3. CDR3 protein: CASSHDRVETQYF. The CDR3 coding sequence is TGTGCCAGCAGCCATGACAGGGTGGAGACCCAGTACTTC.

The chain links TRBV19 to TRBJ2-5, with TRBD2 matching 10 bases. J lost 2 bases, V lost 4 bases, and 7 bases had no gene match. Per the germline V gene, CDR1 is LNHDA and CDR2 is SQIVND (reference sequence). The CDR3 has 16 residues. CDR3 nucleotides: TGTGCCAGTAGTACCTCTAGCGGGGGTCTACAAGAGACCCAGTACTTC. As protein: CASSTSSGGLQETQYF.

The chain recombines TRBV4-1 with TRBJ2-1; D is possibly TRBD2 (5 bases). The CDR3 totals 15 residues. Trimming pared 0 bases from V and 7 bases from J, leaving 13 bases between. Germline V gene data show CDR1 as MGHRA and CDR2 as YSYEKL. The CDR3, as DNA: TGCGCCAGCAGCCAAGACGCGAGCGGCGGGAATGAGCAGTTCTTC. Amino acid sequence: CASSQDASGGNEQFF.

The V gene is TRBV28, the J gene TRBJ2-4; no clear D gene. V lost 3 bases, J lost 0 bases, and 9 bases lay in between. Germline CDR1 reads MDHEN; CDR2 reads SYDVKM. CDR3 length: 15 amino acids. The CDR3 DNA is TGTGCCAGCAGTTTGGTAGCCCCAGCCAAAAACATTCAGTACTTC. It codes for CASSLVAPAKNIQYF.

CDR3 sequence: CASSTRARDSPYEQYF. As DNA, the CDR3 is TGTGCCAGCAGCACCCGGGCCCGGGACAGCCCCTACGAGCAGTACTTC. The genes are TRBV3-1 (or the pseudogene TRBV3-2) and TRBJ2-7, with 7 bases aligning to TRBD1. The CDR3 contains 16 residues. The junction had 12 bases not matched to a gene; V was cut back by 5 bases and J by 2 bases. From germline, CDR1 is LGHDT and CDR2 YNNKEL (reference sequence).

The rearrangement uses TRBV7-9 and TRBJ2-1; D not resolved. CDR3 length: 13 amino acids. V lost 10 bases, J lost 5 bases, and 15 bases lay in between. Germline lookup yields CDR1 SEHNR and CDR2 FQNEAQ (reference sequence). As DNA, the CDR3 is TGTGCCACGCAGGCAAATAATCACAATGAGCAGTTCTTC. Translation: CATQANNHNEQFF.

The chain has TRBV2 and TRBJ2-7; maybe TRBD2 (5 bases). CDR3 size: 13 residues. Germline V CDR1 and CDR2: SNHLY, FYNNEI. Trimming left V 8 bases short and J 0 bases short, with 11 bases between. The CDR3 protein is CASEGGSSYEQYF. In nucleotides, the CDR3 is TGTGCCAGCGAAGGAGGCAGCTCCTACGAGCAGTACTTC. Combining the CDR3 with reference TRBV2 and TRBJ2-7 gives the whole variable domain EPEVTQTPSHQVTQMGQEVILRCVPISNHLYFYWYRQILGQKVEFLVSFYNNEISEKSEIFDDQFSVERPDGSNFTLKIRSTKLEDSAMYFCASEGGSSYEQYFGPGTRLTVT.

The chain couples TRBV29-1 to TRBJ1-2; a weak D match, TRBD1 (5 bases). V was clipped by 4 bases and J by 3 bases, with 12 bases between them. The CDR3 sequence is 13 residues long. CDR1 is SQVTM, CDR2 ANQGSEA, per germline. This CDR3 is CSVGQGPDYGYTF. The DNA for the CDR3 is TGCAGCGTTGGTCAGGGTCCGGACTATGGCTACACCTTC. The full variable domain, with the rest looked up from reference TRBV29-1 and TRBJ1-2, is SAVISQKPSRDICQRGTSLTIQCQVDSQVTMMFWYRQQPGQSLTLIATANQGSEATYESGFVIDKFPISRPNLTFSTLTVSNMSPEDSSIYLCSVGQGPDYGYTFGSGTRLTVV.

CDR3 residues: CASSLFRTGGEAFF. Written as DNA, the CDR3 is TGTGCCAGCAGTTTATTCAGGACAGGGGGTGAAGCTTTCTTT. The chain combines TRBV28 with TRBJ1-1; 10 positions match TRBD1. The CDR3 spans 14 residues. Germline loops: CDR1 MDHEN, CDR2 SYDVKM. V was pared by 1 base and J by 7 bases, with 3 bases of the junction left unmatched.

This clone turned up a few times. The CDR3 sequence is CASSPRSGRSGANVLTF. The CDR3 DNA is TGCGCCAGCAGCCCGCGTAGCGGCCGCTCTGGGGCCAACGTCCTGACTTTC. The chain has TRBV5-1 and TRBJ2-6; possible D gene TRBD2, 6 bases. V was cut by 4 bases and J by 0 bases, with 14 bases left in between. CDR3 length: 17 residues. CDR1 is SGHRS, CDR2 YFSETQ, per germline.

The J gene is TRBJ2-5, the V gene TRBV5-4; possible D gene TRBD2, 6 bases. V gave up 1 base and J gave up 5 bases, with 15 bases separating them. Germline CDR1 is SGHNT and CDR2 is YYREEE (reference sequence). The CDR3 is 15 residues long. This chain's CDR3 is CASSLTSSARETQYF. CDR3 sequence (DNA): TGTGCCAGCAGCTTGACTAGCTCGGCCCGGGAGACCCAGTACTTC. The whole variable domain, remainder taken from reference TRBV5-4 and TRBJ2-5, is ETGVTQSPTHLIKTRGQQVTLRCSSQSGHNTVSWYQQALGQGPQFIFQYYREEENGRGNFPPRFSGLQFPNYSSELNVNALELDDSALYLCASSLTSSARETQYFGPGTRLLVL.

This chain connects TRBV7-8 to TRBJ1-2; the D gene is possibly TRBD1 (5 bases). Germline-derived CDR1 and CDR2 are SGHVS and FQNEAQ. This CDR3 is built from 11 residues. Trimming removed 6 bases at V and 8 bases at J, with 10 bases between. The CDR3 loop reads CASSSGYGYTF. CDR3 sequence (DNA): TGTGCCAGCAGTTCAGGGTACGGCTACACCTTC.

The gene calls are TRBV6-5 and TRBJ1-5, with D maybe TRBD1 (6 bases). The V gene lost 6 bases and the J gene lost 5 bases, with 11 bases spanning the gap. Looked up from germline, CDR1 is MNHEY and CDR2 is SVGAGI. CDR3 length: 13 amino acids. CDR3 sequence reads: CASRDGQYQPQHF. The CDR3 coding sequence is TGTGCCAGCAGAGACGGACAGTATCAGCCCCAGCATTTT.

This clone was counted between two and nine times. This rearrangement joins TRBV11-2 to TRBJ2-1; tentative D call: TRBD1 (6 bases). Germline loops: CDR1 SGHAT, CDR2 FQNNGV. This CDR3 has 16 amino acids. The ends were cut back, 1 base at V and 8 bases at J, with 18 bases in the middle. CDR3 sequence (DNA): TGTGCCAGCAGCTTAGGAGGGACAACTAAGGGCGATGAGCAGTTCTTC. It yields the protein CASSLGGTTKGDEQFF.

The V and J genes are TRBV2 and TRBJ2-5, with 8 nucleotides matching TRBD1. The germline V gene has CDR1 SNHLY and CDR2 FYNNEI. The CDR3 loop spans 15 amino acids. With V trimmed by 3 bases and J by 1 base, 4 bases remained unmatched. The CDR3 sequence is CASSEGTGPQETQYF. For the CDR3, the DNA is TGTGCCAGCAGTGAGGGGACAGGCCCCCAAGAGACCCAGTACTTC.

The chain joins TRBV3-1 (or the pseudogene TRBV3-2) to TRBJ2-3, with 9 bases fitting TRBD1. Germline trimming cut 0 bases from V and 5 bases from J; bases unmatched to any gene: 12. This CDR3 comprises 18 residues. Germline V gene lookup returns CDR1 LGHDT and CDR2 YNNKEL (reference sequence). CDR3 nucleotide sequence: TGTGCCAGCAGCCAAGATTTTATCGGACAGGGGAGCGGAGATACGCAGTATTTT. This sequence encodes CASSQDFIGQGSGDTQYF.

The rearrangement uses TRBV7-2 and TRBJ2-6; D not resolved. There are 15 residues in the CDR3. The V and J ends lost 3 bases and 2 bases respectively, with 8 bases between them. Germline CDR1 SGHTA, CDR2 FQGNSA. CDR3 sequence (DNA): TGTGCCAGCAGCTTCCCTACGGCTGGGGCCAACGTCCTGACTTTC. Its translation is CASSFPTAGANVLTF.

The chain recombines TRBV4-2 with TRBJ2-1, with a weak D call TRBD2 (6 bases). The CDR3 has 14 residues. Germline V CDR1 and CDR2: LGHNA, YNFKEQ. The V gene lost 4 bases and the J gene lost 7 bases, with 14 bases spanning the gap. The CDR3 DNA follows: TGTGCCAGCAGCCCCGGCGGGGTCAGAAATGAGCAGTTCTTC. Residues: CASSPGGVRNEQFF.

The chain recombines TRBV11-2 with TRBJ1-6; no firm D call. The CDR3 loop spans 15 amino acids. CDR1 and CDR2 (germline): SGHAT, FQNNGV. Trimming shortened V by 1 base and J by 10 bases, and 14 bases separated the two germline ends. The CDR3 DNA reads TGTGCCAGCAGCTTAGTGTCCGGGTCTGGATCACCCCTCCACTTT. This translates into CASSLVSGSGSPLHF.

The chain is built from TRBV11-2 and TRBJ1-2; D call uncertain. Per the germline V gene, CDR1 is SGHAT and CDR2 is FQNNGV. This CDR3 has 15 amino acids. With 5 bases removed from V and 5 bases from J, the gap between germline ends came to 18 bases. This chain's CDR3 is CASSLSGRPEYGYTF. Written as DNA, the CDR3 is TGTGCCAGCAGCCTGAGCGGGAGACCAGAGTATGGCTACACCTTC.

The chain joins TRBV5-8 to TRBJ2-3, with 10 positions matching TRBD1. Losses at the gene ends were 4 bases for V and 2 bases for J; bases not matched to a gene: 4. CDR1 and CDR2 from the germline V gene are SGHTS and YDEGEE. The CDR3 loop spans 15 amino acids. CDR3 residues: CASSPGQGITDTQYF. The DNA of the CDR3 is TGTGCCAGCAGCCCGGGACAGGGGATCACAGATACGCAGTATTTT.

This chain links TRBV20-1 with TRBJ1-2, with D unclear. CDR1 is DFQATT, CDR2 SNEGSKA, per germline (reference sequence). Trimming shortened V by 2 bases and J by 8 bases, and 6 bases separated the two germline ends. The CDR3 length is 10 residues. Written as DNA, the CDR3 is TGCAGTGCTAGACTCTCCGGCTACACCTTC. Translated, it gives CSARLSGYTF.

This clone was seen only once. The CDR3 bases are TGTGCCAGCAGCCAGGAGATAAGCACAGATACGCAGTATTTT. Translating it yields CASSQEISTDTQYF. This chain connects TRBV3-1 (or the pseudogene TRBV3-2) to TRBJ2-3; D is unclear. The germline CDR1 and CDR2 sequences are LGHDT and YNNKEL (reference sequence). V was cut by 3 bases and J by 0 bases, with 7 bases left in between. This CDR3 is built from 14 residues.

The chain links TRBV12-3 or TRBV12-4 to TRBJ2-3, with TRBD2 matching over 7 bases. V was clipped by 3 bases and J by 6 bases; unmatched bases: 3. This CDR3 region has 13 residues. The CDR3 nucleotides are TGTGCCAGCAGTTTCGGACTAGTGGATACGCAGTATTTT. It is translated as CASSFGLVDTQYF.

The V and J genes are TRBV11-1 and TRBJ2-1, with D hard to call. Germline V gene lookup returns CDR1 SGHAT and CDR2 FQDESV (reference sequence). This CDR3 has 16 amino acids. Trimming stripped 1 base from V and 1 base from J, with 11 bases between. CDR3 nucleotides: TGTGCCAGCAGCTTAGGTCGACTGGGTTCCTACAATGAGCAGTTCTTC. This sequence encodes CASSLGRLGSYNEQFF. Complete variable domain (other parts from reference TRBV11-1 and TRBJ2-1): EAEVAQSPRYKITEKSQAVAFWCDPISGHATLYWYRQILGQGPELLVQFQDESVVDDSQLPKDRFSAERLKGVDSTLKIQPAELGDSAMYLCASSLGRLGSYNEQFFGPGTRLTVL.

This chain links TRBV23-1 with TRBJ1-6, with D possibly matching TRBD1 (5 bases). TRBV23-1 has ORF status, its function being uncertain. Trimming pared 3 bases from V and 8 bases from J, leaving 14 bases between. The CDR3 is made up of 15 amino acids. The CDR3 DNA reads as TGCGCCAGCAGTCACGTCAGGGTGGATCATTCACCCCTCCACTTT. The encoded protein is CASSHVRVDHSPLHF.

The chain uses TRBV6-1 and TRBJ2-7; D not resolved. Trimming cost V 3 bases and J 2 bases, with 8 bases left between them. The germline V gene encodes CDR1 MNHNS and CDR2 SASEGT. The CDR3 length is 13 residues. The CDR3 DNA is TGTGCCAGCAGTGACAGCAGGCCCTACGAGCAGTACTTC. Its translation: CASSDSRPYEQYF.

CDR3 sequence reads: CASSVDSLGGMNTEAFF. In nucleotides, the CDR3 is TGTGCCAGTAGTGTGGACAGTCTTGGGGGCATGAACACTGAAGCTTTCTTT. The rearrangement links TRBV19 to TRBJ1-1; D is perhaps TRBD1 (6 bases). Trimming shortened V by 5 bases and J by 0 bases, and 19 bases separated the two germline ends. CDR3 length: 17 amino acids. Germline-derived CDR1 and CDR2 are LNHDA and SQIVND (reference sequence). Full variable domain (rest looked up from reference TRBV19 and TRBJ1-1): DGGITQSPKYLFRKEGQNVTLSCEQNLNHDAMYWYRQDPGQGLRLIYYSQIVNDFQKGDIAEGYSVSREKKESFPLTVTSAQKNPTAFYLCASSVDSLGGMNTEAFFGQGTRLTVV.

The chain recombines TRBV15 with TRBJ1-6, with D possibly matching TRBD1 (5 bases). Germline CDR1 reads LNHNV; CDR2 reads YYDKDF (reference sequence). Trimming took 7 bases from V and 8 from J, leaving 18 bases between them. The CDR3 length is 15 residues. Here the CDR3 reads CATKVSDSLYSPLHF. The DNA for the CDR3 is TGTGCCACCAAGGTGTCCGACAGTCTATATTCACCCCTCCACTTT.